The following is a T cell receptor (beta chain) sequence with its context. Its target is unknown. These data are taken from a study of T cell responses to AZD1222 COVID-19 vaccine. Study-level points and caveats: A mostly white British donor set with more females was recruited, and clonal diversity was possibly underestimated. Samples come after the peak T cell response, not at day 14. Baseline serology detected seropositivity in only five or six AZD1222 recipients.

Germline loops: CDR1 MNHEY, CDR2 SVGAGI. The V and J ends lost 1 base and 5 bases respectively, with 14 bases between them. The CDR3 consists of 15 residues. Only in-frame clones appear in the TCRdb table, and some are missing; sequencing was by immunoSEQ multiplex PCR. The sample records about 120,000 clones, about 90% being singletons. This rearrangement joins TRBV6-5 to TRBJ1-2; D call uncertain. The origin of this receptor is an adult who received the AZD1222 COVID-19 vaccine. The sample consisted of peripheral blood, taken 28 days after the second AZD1222 dose. The CDR3 coding sequence is TGTGCCAGCAGTTACTTTTGGTCGGCCGGGTATGGCTACACCTTC. The encoded protein is CASSYFWSAGYGYTF.